This T cell receptor beta chain was profiled in a study of cytomegalovirus exposure and HLA in healthy donors. Per the germline V gene, CDR1 is MDHEN and CDR2 is SYDVKM. This CDR3 spans 15 amino acids. The V gene lost 7 bases and the J gene lost 3 bases, with 19 bases spanning the gap. The count of this clone is one. Its target is unknown. The PCR contained 60 Vbeta and 13 Jbeta primers. The repertoire was sequenced with immunoSEQ multiplex PCR; TCRdb's copy has only in-frame clones and lacks some. The sample holds approximately 260,000 clones, about 93% seen once. Study-wide results and limits: Accurate prediction of most subjects' HLA-A and HLA-B alleles from TCR beta sequences was reported. In an earlier analysis, about 87% or about 30%: the productive usage of most TCR beta V segments. Apparent HLA restriction characterized most CMV-associated TCR beta chains in a later analysis.

V is TRBV28 and J is TRBJ2-7; D gene uncertain. The source material was PBMCs. The clonotype originates from a girl aged 2-10 years in good health and CMV-seronegative. The CDR3 region has the DNA TGTGCCAGCACCTCGTTCGGCGGCACCGGCTACGAGCAGTACTTC. This gives the protein CASTSFGGTGYEQYF.